This TCR beta chain emerged from a study of cytomegalovirus exposure and HLA in healthy donors. The V gene's germline CDR1 is SNHLY and CDR2 FYNNEI. The CDR3 is 15 residues long. Losses at the gene ends were 2 bases for V and 1 base for J; bases not matched to a gene: 5. The study ran its PCR with 60 Vbeta and 13 Jbeta primers. The repertoire was sequenced with immunoSEQ multiplex PCR; TCRdb's copy has only in-frame clones and lacks some. The table has 150,000 to 200,000 clones, 80% to 90% seen once; the top ten hold approximately 2.3%. Sequenced input: PBMCs. The clonotype comes from a man between 18 and 29 years old in good health and CMV-seropositive. The chain recombines TRBV2 with TRBJ2-7, with 7 bases aligning to TRBD2. CDR3 sequence: CASSERASGSYEQYF. The CDR3 coding sequence is TGTGCCAGCAGTGAAAGGGCTAGCGGATCCTACGAGCAGTACTTC. Looking up the rest from reference TRBV2 and TRBJ2-7 gives the full variable domain: EPEVTQTPSHQVTQMGQEVILRCVPISNHLYFYWYRQILGQKVEFLVSFYNNEISEKSEIFDDQFSVERPDGSNFTLKIRSTKLEDSAMYFCASSERASGSYEQYFGPGTRLTVT.